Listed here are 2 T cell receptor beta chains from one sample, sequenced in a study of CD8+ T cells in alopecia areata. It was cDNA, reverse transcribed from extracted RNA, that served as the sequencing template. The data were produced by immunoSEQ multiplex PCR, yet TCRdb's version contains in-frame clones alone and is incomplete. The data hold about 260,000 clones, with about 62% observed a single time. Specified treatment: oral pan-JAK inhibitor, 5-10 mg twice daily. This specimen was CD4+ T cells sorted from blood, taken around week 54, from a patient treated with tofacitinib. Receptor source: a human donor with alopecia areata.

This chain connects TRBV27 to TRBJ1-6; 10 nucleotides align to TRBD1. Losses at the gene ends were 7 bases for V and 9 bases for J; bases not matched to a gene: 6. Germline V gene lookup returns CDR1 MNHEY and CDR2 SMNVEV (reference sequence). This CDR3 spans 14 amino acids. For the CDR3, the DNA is TGTGCCAGCACACCGGGGACAGGGGCTTCACCCCTCCACTTT. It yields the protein CASTPGTGASPLHF.

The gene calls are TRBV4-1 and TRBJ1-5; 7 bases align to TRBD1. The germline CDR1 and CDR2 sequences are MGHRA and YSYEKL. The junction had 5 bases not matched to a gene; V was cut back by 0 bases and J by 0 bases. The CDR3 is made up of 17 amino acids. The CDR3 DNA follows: TGCGCCAGCAGCCAAGATCCGGGACAGTCTAGCAATCAGCCCCAGCATTTT. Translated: CASSQDPGQSSNQPQHF.